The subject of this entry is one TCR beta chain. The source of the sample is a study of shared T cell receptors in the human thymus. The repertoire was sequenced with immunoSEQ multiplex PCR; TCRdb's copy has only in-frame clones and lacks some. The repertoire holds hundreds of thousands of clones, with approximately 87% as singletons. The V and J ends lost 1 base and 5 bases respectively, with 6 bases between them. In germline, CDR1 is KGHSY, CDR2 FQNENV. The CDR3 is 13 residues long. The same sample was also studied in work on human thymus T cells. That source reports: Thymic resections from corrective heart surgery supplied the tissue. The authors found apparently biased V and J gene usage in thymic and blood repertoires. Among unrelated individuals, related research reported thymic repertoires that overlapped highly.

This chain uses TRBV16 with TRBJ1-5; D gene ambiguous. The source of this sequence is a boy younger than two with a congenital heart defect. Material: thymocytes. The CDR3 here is CASSQFRDQPQHF. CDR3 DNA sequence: TGTGCCAGCAGCCAATTTCGAGATCAGCCCCAGCATTTT.